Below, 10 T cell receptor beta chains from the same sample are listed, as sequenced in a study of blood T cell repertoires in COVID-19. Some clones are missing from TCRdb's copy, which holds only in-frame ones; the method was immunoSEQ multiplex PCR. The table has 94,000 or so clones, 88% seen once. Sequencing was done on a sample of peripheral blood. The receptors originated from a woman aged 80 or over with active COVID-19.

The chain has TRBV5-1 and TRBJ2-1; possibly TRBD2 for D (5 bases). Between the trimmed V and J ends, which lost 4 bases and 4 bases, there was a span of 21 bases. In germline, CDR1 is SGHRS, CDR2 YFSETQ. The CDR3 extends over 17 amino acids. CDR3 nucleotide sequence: TGCGCCAGCAGCCCGTACCCGGACTTAAAAGGGTACAATGAGCAGTTCTTC. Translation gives CASSPYPDLKGYNEQFF.

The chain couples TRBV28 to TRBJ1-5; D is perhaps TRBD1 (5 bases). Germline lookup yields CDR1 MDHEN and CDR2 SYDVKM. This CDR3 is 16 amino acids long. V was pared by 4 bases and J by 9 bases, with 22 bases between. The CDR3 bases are TGTGCCAGCAGTTGGGGGGGTAGGGCCGAGTTATTGCCCCAGCATTTT. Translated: CASSWGGRAELLPQHF.

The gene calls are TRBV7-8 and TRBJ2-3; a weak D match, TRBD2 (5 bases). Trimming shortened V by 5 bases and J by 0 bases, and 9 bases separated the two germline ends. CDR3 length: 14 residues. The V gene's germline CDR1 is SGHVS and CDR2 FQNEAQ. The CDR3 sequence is CASSRGFSTDTQYF. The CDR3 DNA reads TGTGCCAGCAGCCGCGGGTTCAGCACAGATACGCAGTATTTT.

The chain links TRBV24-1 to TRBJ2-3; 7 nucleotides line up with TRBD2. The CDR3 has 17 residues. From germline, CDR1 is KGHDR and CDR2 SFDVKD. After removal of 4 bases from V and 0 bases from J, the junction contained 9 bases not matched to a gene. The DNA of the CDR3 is TGTGCCACCAGTGAGTTTGGGGGGGAAGGTAGCACAGATACGCAGTATTTT. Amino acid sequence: CATSEFGGEGSTDTQYF.

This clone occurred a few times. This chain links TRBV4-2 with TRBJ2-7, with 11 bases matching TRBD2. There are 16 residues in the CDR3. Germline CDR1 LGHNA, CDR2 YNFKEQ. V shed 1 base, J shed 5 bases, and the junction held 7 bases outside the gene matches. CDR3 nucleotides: TGTGCCAGCAGCCAAGTGGCTCTAGCGGGAGGAGACGAGCAGTACTTC. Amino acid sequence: CASSQVALAGGDEQYF.

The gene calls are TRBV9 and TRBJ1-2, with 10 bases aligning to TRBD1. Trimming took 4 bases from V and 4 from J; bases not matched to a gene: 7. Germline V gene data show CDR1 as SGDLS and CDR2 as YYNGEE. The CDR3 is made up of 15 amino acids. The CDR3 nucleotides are TGTGCCAGCAGCCCTCGACAGGGGGCCGGCTATGGCTACACCTTC. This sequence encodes CASSPRQGAGYGYTF.

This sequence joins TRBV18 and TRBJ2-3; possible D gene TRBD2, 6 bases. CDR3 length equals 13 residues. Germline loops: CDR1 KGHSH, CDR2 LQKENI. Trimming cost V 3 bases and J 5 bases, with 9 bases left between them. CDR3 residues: CASSPPGGDTQYF. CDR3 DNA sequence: TGTGCCAGCTCACCGCCCGGGGGAGATACGCAGTATTTT.

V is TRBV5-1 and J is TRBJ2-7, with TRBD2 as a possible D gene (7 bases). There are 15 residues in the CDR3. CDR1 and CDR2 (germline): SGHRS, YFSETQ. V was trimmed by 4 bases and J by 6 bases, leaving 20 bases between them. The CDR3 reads CASSHPGAGVGEQYF. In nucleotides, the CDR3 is TGCGCCAGCAGCCATCCAGGGGCGGGAGTAGGCGAGCAGTACTTC.

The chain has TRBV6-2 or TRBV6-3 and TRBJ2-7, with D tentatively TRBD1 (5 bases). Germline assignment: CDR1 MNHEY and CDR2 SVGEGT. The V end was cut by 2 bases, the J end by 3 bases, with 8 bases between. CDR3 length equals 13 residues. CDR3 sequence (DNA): TGTGCCAGCAGTTACAAAGGGGACTACGAGCAGTACTTC. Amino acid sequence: CASSYKGDYEQYF.

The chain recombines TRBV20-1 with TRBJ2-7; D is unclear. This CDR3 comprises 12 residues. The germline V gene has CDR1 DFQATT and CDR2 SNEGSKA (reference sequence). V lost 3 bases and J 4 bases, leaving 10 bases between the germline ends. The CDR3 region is CSASESGYEQYF. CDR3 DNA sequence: TGCAGTGCTAGTGAGTCCGGGTACGAGCAGTACTTC.